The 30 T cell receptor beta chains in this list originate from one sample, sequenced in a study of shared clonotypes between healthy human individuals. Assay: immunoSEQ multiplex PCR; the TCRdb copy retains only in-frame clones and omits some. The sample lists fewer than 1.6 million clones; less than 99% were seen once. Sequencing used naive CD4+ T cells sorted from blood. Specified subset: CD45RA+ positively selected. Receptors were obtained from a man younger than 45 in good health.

The CDR3 DNA reads as TGTGCCAGCAGTTTTAGGGGGATTGGCAATCAGCCCCAGCATTTT. As protein: CASSFRGIGNQPQHF. The chain has TRBV27 and TRBJ1-5; a weak D match, TRBD1 (6 bases). The CDR3 length is 15 residues. V lost 3 bases and J lost 2, with 11 bases in between. Germline V gene lookup returns CDR1 MNHEY and CDR2 SMNVEV (reference sequence).

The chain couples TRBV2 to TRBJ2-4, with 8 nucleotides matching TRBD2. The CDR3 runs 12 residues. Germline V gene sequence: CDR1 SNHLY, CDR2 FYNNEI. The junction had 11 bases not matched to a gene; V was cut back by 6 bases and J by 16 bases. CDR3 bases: TGTGCCAGCAGCCCGGGGAAGCGGGAGCGATACTTC. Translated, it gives CASSPGKRERYF.

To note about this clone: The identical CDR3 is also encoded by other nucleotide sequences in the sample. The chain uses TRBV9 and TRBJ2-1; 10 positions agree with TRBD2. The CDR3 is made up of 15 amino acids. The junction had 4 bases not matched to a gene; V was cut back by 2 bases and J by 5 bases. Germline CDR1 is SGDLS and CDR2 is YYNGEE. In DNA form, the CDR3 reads TGTGCCAGCAGCGTGAGGCTAGCGGGGGACAATGAGCAGTTCTTC. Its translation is CASSVRLAGDNEQFF.

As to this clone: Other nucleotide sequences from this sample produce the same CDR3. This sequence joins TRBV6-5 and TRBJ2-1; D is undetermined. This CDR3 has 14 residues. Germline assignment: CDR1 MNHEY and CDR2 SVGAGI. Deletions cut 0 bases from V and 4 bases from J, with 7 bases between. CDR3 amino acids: CASSYSGRYNEQFF. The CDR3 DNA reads TGTGCCAGCAGTTACTCGGGCAGATACAATGAGCAGTTCTTC.

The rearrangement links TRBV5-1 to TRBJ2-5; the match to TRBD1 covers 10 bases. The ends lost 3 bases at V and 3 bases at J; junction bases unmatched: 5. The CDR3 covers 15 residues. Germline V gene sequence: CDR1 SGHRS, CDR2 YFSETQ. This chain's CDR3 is CASSSGGTGEETQYF. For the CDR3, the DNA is TGCGCCAGCAGCTCAGGCGGGACAGGGGAAGAGACCCAGTACTTC.

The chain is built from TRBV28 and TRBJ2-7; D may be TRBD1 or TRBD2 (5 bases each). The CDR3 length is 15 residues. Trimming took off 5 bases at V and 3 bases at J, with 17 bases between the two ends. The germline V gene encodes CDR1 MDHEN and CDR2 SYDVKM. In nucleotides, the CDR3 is TGTGCCAGCAGTCGACCCTCGGGACGCAGCTACGAGCAGTACTTC. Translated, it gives CASSRPSGRSYEQYF.

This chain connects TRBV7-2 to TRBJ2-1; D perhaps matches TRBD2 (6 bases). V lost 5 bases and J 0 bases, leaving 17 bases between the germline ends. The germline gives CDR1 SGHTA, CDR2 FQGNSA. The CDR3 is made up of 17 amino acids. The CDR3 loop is CASSDSGRGISYNEQFF. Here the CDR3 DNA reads TGTGCCAGCAGCGATAGCGGTCGCGGGATCTCCTACAATGAGCAGTTCTTC. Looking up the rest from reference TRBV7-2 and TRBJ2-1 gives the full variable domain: GAGVSQSPSNKVTEKGKDVELRCDPISGHTALYWYRQSLGQGLEFLIYFQGNSAPDKSGLPSDRFSAERTGGSVSTLTIQRTQQEDSAVYLCASSDSGRGISYNEQFFGPGTRLTVL.

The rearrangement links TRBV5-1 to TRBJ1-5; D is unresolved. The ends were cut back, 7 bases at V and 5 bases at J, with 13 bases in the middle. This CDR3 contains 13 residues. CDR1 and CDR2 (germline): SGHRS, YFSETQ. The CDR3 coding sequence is TGCGCCAGCTCGAGAGAGCCTGATCAGCCCCAGCATTTT. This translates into CASSREPDQPQHF.

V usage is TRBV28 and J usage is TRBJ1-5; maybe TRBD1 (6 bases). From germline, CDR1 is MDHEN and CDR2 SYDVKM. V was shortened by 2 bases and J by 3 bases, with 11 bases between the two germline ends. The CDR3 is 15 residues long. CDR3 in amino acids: CASSLRTVHNQPQHF. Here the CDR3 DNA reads TGTGCCAGCAGTTTACGGACAGTCCACAATCAGCCCCAGCATTTT.

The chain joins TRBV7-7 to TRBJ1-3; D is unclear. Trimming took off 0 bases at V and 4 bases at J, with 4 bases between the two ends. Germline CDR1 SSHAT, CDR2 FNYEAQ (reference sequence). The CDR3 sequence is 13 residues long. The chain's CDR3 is CASSLANGNTIYF. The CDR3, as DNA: TGTGCCAGCAGCTTAGCAAACGGAAACACCATATATTTT.

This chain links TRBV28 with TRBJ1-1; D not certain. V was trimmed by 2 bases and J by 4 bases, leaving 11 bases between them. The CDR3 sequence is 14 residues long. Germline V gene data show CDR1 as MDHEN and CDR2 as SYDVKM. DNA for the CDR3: TGTGCCAGCAGTTTAACCGGGGTGCCCACTGAAGCTTTCTTT. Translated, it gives CASSLTGVPTEAFF.

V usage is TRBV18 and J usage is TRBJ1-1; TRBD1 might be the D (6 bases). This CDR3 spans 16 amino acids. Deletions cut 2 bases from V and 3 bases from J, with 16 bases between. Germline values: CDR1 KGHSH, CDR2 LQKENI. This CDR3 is CASSPNFGGGYTEAFF. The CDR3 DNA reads TGTGCCAGCTCACCAAACTTCGGAGGGGGGTACACTGAAGCTTTCTTT. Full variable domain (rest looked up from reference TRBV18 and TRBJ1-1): NAGVMQNPRHLVRRRGQEARLRCSPMKGHSHVYWYRQLPEEGLKFMVYLQKENIIDESGMPKERFSAEFPKEGPSILRIQQVVRGDSAAYFCASSPNFGGGYTEAFFGQGTRLTVV.

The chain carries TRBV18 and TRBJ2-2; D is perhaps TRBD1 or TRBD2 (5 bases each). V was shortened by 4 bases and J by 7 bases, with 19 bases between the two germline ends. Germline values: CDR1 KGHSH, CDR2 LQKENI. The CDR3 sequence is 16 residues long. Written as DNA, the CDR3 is TGTGCCAGCTCACACCGGGACCAGGGATTAGGCGGGGAGCTGTTTTTT. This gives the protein CASSHRDQGLGGELFF.

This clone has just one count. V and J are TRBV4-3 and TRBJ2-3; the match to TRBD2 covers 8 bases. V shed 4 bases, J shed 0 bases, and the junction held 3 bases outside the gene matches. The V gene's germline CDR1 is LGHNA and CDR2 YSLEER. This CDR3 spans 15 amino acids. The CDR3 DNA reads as TGCGCCAGCAGCCGCGCTAGCGGGAGCACAGATACGCAGTATTTT. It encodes CASSRASGSTDTQYF.

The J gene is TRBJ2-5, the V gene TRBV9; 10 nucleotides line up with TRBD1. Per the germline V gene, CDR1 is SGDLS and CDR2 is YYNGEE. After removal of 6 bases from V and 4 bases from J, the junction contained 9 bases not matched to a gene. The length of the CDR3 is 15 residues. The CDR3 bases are TGTGCCAGCAACCCGGGACAGGGGTTTTCAGAGACCCAGTACTTC. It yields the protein CASNPGQGFSETQYF. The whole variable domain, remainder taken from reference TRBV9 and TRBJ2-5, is DSGVTQTPKHLITATGQRVTLRCSPRSGDLSVYWYQQSLDQGLQFLIQYYNGEERAKGNILERFSAQQFPDLHSELNLSSLELGDSALYFCASNPGQGFSETQYFGPGTRLLVL.

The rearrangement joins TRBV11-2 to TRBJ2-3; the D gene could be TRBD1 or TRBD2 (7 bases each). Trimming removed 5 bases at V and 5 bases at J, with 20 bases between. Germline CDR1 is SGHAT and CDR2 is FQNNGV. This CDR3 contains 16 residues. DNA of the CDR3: TGTGCCAGCAGCCTAGTGGGGAGGGGGCGAGAAGATACGCAGTATTTT. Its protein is CASSLVGRGREDTQYF.

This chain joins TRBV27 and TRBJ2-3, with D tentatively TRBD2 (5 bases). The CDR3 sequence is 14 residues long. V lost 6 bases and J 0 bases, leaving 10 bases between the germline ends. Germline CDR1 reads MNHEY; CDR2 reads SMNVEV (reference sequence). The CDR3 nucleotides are TGTGCCAGCAGGGGAGATTATAGCACAGATACGCAGTATTTT. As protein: CASRGDYSTDTQYF.

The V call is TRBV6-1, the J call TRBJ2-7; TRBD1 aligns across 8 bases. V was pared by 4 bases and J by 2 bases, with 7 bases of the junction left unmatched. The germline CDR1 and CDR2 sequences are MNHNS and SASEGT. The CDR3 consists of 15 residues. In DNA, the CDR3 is TGTGCCAGCAGTGGACAGGGGCGCGGAGCCTACGAGCAGTACTTC. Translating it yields CASSGQGRGAYEQYF.

In nucleotides, the CDR3 is TGTGCCATCAGTGATTCTAGCGGGGGATACAATGAGCAGTTCTTC. Translated: CAISDSSGGYNEQFF. The genes are TRBV10-3 and TRBJ2-1; TRBD2 aligns across 10 bases. Trimming removed 3 bases from V and 4 bases from J; junction bases left unmatched: 3. The V gene's germline CDR1 is ENHRY and CDR2 SYGVKD. The CDR3 spans 15 residues.

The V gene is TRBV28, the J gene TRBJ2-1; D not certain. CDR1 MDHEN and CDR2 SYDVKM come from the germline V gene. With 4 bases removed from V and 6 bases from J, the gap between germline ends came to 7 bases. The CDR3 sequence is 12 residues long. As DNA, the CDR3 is TGTGCCAGCAGTTCCGCAGGCAATGAGCAGTTCTTC. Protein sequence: CASSSAGNEQFF.

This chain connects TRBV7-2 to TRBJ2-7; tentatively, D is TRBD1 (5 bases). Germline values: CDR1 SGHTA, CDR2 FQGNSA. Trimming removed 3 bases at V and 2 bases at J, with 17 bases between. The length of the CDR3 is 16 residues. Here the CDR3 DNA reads TGTGCCAGCAGCTTTCTGCGATTTGGACATACCTACGAGCAGTACTTC. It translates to CASSFLRFGHTYEQYF.

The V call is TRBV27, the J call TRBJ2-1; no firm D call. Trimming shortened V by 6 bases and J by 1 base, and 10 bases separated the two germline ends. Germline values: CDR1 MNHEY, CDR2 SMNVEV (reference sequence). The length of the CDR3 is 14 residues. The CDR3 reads CASRATLSYNEQFF. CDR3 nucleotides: TGTGCCAGCAGAGCGACTTTGTCCTACAATGAGCAGTTCTTC.

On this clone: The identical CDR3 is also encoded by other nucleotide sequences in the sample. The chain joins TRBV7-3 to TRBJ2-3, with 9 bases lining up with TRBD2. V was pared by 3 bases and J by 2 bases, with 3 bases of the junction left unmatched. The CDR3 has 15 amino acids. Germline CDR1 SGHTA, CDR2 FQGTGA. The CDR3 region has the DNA TGTGCCAGCAGCTTGACTAGCGGCTCCACAGATACGCAGTATTTT. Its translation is CASSLTSGSTDTQYF.

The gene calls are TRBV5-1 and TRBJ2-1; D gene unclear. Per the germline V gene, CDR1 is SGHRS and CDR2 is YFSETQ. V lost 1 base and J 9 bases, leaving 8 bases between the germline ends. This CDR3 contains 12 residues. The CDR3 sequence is CASSLSYAEQFF. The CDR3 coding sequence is TGCGCCAGCAGCTTGTCTTACGCTGAGCAGTTCTTC.

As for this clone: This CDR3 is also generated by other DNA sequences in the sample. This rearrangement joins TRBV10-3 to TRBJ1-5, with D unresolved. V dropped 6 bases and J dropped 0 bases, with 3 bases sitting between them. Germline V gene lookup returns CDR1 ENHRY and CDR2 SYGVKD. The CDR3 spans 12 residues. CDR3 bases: TGTGCCATCAGAGATAGCAATCAGCCCCAGCATTTT. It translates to CAIRDSNQPQHF.

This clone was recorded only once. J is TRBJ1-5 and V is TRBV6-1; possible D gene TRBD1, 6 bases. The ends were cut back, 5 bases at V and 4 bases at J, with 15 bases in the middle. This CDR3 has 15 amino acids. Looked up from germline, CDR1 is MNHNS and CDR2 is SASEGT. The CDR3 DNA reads TGTGCCAGCAGTAGTTTGTGGGGGCCAAATCAGCCCCAGCATTTT. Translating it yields CASSSLWGPNQPQHF.

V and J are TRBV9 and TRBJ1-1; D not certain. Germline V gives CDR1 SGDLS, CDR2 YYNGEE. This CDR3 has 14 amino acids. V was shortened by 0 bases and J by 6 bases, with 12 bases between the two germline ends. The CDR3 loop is CASSVEGGRAEAFF. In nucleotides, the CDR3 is TGTGCCAGCAGCGTAGAAGGAGGGAGGGCTGAAGCTTTCTTT.

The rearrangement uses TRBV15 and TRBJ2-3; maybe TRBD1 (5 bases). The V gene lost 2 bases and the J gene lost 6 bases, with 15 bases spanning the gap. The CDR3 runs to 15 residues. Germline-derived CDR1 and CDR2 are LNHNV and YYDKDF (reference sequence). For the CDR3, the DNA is TGTGCCACCAGCAGACCCTCAGGGTCGGGTGATACGCAGTATTTT. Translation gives CATSRPSGSGDTQYF.

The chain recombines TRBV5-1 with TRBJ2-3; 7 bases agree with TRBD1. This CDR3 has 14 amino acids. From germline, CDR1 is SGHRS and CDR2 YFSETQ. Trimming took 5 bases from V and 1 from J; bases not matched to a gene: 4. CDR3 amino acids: CASRRDSGTDTQYF. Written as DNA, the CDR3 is TGCGCCAGCAGACGGGACAGCGGCACAGATACGCAGTATTTT.

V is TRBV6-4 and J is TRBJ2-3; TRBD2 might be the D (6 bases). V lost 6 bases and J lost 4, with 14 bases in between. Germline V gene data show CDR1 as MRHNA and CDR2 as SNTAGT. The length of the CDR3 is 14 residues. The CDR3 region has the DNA TGTGCCAGCAGCGCACTAGCTATATCAGATACGCAGTATTTT. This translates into CASSALAISDTQYF.